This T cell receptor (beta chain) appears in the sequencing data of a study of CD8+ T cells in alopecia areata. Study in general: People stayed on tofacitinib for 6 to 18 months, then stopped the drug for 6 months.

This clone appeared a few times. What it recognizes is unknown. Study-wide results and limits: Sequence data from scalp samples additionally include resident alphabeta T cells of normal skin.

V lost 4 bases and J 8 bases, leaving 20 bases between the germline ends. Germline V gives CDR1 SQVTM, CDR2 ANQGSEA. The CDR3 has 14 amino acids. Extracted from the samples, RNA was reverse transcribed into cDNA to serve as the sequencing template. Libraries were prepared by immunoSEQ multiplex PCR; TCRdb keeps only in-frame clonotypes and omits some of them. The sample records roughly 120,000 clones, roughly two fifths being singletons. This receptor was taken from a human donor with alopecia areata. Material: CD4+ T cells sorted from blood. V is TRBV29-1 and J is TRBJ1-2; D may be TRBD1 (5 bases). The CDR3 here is CSVGTHHSSGGYTF. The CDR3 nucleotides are TGCAGCGTTGGGACACACCACTCCTCGGGGGGCTACACCTTC.